Described below is a single T cell receptor beta chain sequence and its context. Antigen specificity is unknown. The sample is drawn from a study of cytomegalovirus exposure and HLA in healthy donors. Primers: 60 Vbeta forward and 13 Jbeta reverse. The assay was immunoSEQ multiplex PCR, and TCRdb's table has in-frame clones only and misses some. The repertoire consists of fewer than 120,000 clones, with 76% occurring once and the leading ten covering about an eighth. The study, taken as a whole, reports: Other equally common chains were less clonally expanded than HLA-associated TCR beta chains, a later analysis showed. Sequencing likely produced, as an artifact, a cluster of highly shared sequence variants.

The germline gives CDR1 SGHTA, CDR2 FQGTGA. V lost 5 bases and J 9 bases, leaving 23 bases between the germline ends. The CDR3 runs to 15 residues. The sample taken for sequencing was PBMCs. This clonotype was sampled from a young man in good health and CMV-seropositive. The chain carries TRBV7-3 and TRBJ2-7, with D tentatively TRBD2 (6 bases). This chain's CDR3 is CASSLSGDAGGVQYF. For the CDR3, the DNA is TGTGCCAGCAGCCTCTCGGGGGACGCAGGTGGGGTGCAGTACTTC.